The next 19 T cell receptor beta chains were all read from a single sample in a study of CXCR3-negative and CXCR3-positive naive CD8 T cells. Study outcomes and limitations: Relative to CXCR3-negative naive cells, CXCR3-positive naive cells had more hydrophobic TRB CDR3s.

Antigen specificity for these receptors is unknown. UMI-labeled 5' RACE yielded the TRB cDNA libraries. TCRdb derives one entry per CDR3 protein from the 5' RACE reads, leaving out DNA. The sample data list some 130,000 distinct CDR3 sequences. The specimen sequenced was naive CXCR3+ CD8+ T cells from blood. Subset in this sample: CD45RO-CCR7+CD27+CD95- naive CD8+ T cells expressing CXCR3 (TNR3+). The receptor source for this set is a human donor in good health. Some clones in this sample may be carry-over from other donors' samples.

The rearrangement links TRBV6-5 to TRBJ2-7; with no DNA, the TCRdb D assignment of TRBD1 cannot be verified. Germline CDR1 and CDR2: MNHEY and SVGAGI. The CDR3 consists of 14 residues. CDR3 protein: CASFRTGSPYEQYF.

J is TRBJ1-1 and V is TRBV28; the D call of TRBD1 rests on TCRdb alone, since no DNA is present to check it. The germline CDR1 and CDR2 sequences are MDHEN and SYDVKM. This CDR3 is 13 amino acids long. The CDR3 sequence is CATVDSLNTEAFF.

J is TRBJ2-5 and V is TRBV7-9. This CDR3 contains 13 residues. Per the germline V gene, CDR1 is SEHNR and CDR2 is FQNEAQ (reference sequence). The CDR3 here is CASTTGDQETQYF. The whole variable domain, remainder taken from reference TRBV7-9 and TRBJ2-5, is DTGVSQNPRHKITKRGQNVTFRCDPISEHNRLYWYRQTLGQGPEFLTYFQNEAQLEKSRLLSDRFSAERPKGSFSTLEIQRTEQGDSAMYLCASTTGDQETQYFGPGTRLLVL.

The V gene is TRBV7-9, the J gene TRBJ1-1. From germline, CDR1 is SEHNR and CDR2 FQNEAQ (reference sequence). The CDR3 has 14 residues. CDR3 in amino acids: CASSPGGSGTEAFF.

The chain employs TRBV10-3 and TRBJ1-2; TCRdb names TRBD1, which stays unverified in the absence of DNA. Germline V gene lookup returns CDR1 ENHRY and CDR2 SYGVKD. This CDR3 has 12 amino acids. CDR3 amino acids: CAISGDRAGYTF.

V gene TRBV21-1 combines with J gene TRBJ2-2; the D call of TRBD1 rests on TCRdb alone, since no DNA is present to check it. TRBV21-1 constitutes a pseudogene. The CDR3 spans 19 residues. The CDR3 sequence is CASSPSSSAGTGNTGELFF.

This chain links TRBV7-9 with TRBJ2-1; the D gene TCRdb calls, TRBD2, cannot be checked with no DNA. The CDR3 totals 13 residues. CDR1 and CDR2 from the germline V gene are SEHNR and FQNEAQ (reference sequence). The CDR3 sequence is CASSLVAGNEQFF.

The genes are TRBV3-1 and TRBJ1-2; TCRdb lists TRBD1, though no DNA is available to test this call. The CDR3 covers 14 residues. Per the germline V gene, CDR1 is LGHDT and CDR2 is YNNKEL (reference sequence). CDR3 sequence reads: CASSQGALNYGYTF.

The chain recombines TRBV12-3 or TRBV12-4 with TRBJ2-3. CDR3 length: 16 amino acids. CDR3 in amino acids: CASSIPGLFEVDTQYF.

CDR3 protein: CASSLTPGTSETQYF. The chain couples TRBV7-3 to TRBJ2-5; TCRdb's D call of TRBD2 is untestable without DNA. The CDR3 is 15 residues long. The germline V gene encodes CDR1 SGHTA and CDR2 FQGTGA. Variable domain in full (rest from reference TRBV7-3 and TRBJ2-5): GAGVSQTPSNKVTEKGKYVELRCDPISGHTALYWYRQSLGQGPEFLIYFQGTGAADDSGLPNDRFFAVRPEGSVSTLKIQRTERGDSAVYLCASSLTPGTSETQYFGPGTRLLVL.

V usage is TRBV29-1 and J usage is TRBJ2-7; the D gene TCRdb calls, TRBD2, cannot be checked with no DNA. Germline loops: CDR1 SQVTM, CDR2 ANQGSEA. This CDR3 comprises 13 residues. The CDR3 is CSVVLGPNYEQYF.

The CDR3 is CATSRGGDRSYEQYF. J is TRBJ2-7 and V is TRBV15; lacking DNA, the TRBD1 call made by TCRdb goes unchecked. The CDR3 runs 15 residues. CDR1 and CDR2 (germline): LNHNV, YYDKDF (reference sequence).

This sequence joins TRBV13 and TRBJ2-7. The germline CDR1 and CDR2 sequences are PRHDT and FYEKMQ (reference sequence). CDR3 length: 13 amino acids. The chain's CDR3 is CASSFYSTNEQYF.

The chain uses TRBV20-1 and TRBJ2-1; no DNA is available, so the TRBD2 call from TCRdb remains unchecked. This CDR3 has 15 amino acids. CDR1 and CDR2 from the germline V gene are DFQATT and SNEGSKA (reference sequence). The CDR3 region is CSARPAGGFYNEQFF.

The chain carries TRBV29-1 and TRBJ2-7; TCRdb's D call of TRBD1 is untestable without DNA. This CDR3 spans 13 amino acids. CDR1 is SQVTM and CDR2 is ANQGSEA in the germline V gene. CDR3 loop: CSALDRHSYEQYF.

The chain carries TRBV7-5 and TRBJ2-6; TCRdb designates TRBD1, a call that cannot be tested without DNA. TRBV7-5 is reported as a pseudogene. CDR3 length equals 19 residues. The CDR3 region is CISVSEARDRGSGANVLTF.

This chain uses TRBV28 with TRBJ2-3; checking the TCRdb D call of TRBD2 is not possible without DNA. Germline V CDR1 and CDR2: MDHEN, SYDVKM. The CDR3 has 16 amino acids. The CDR3 loop reads CASSLIAEYIPDTQYF. The full variable domain, its missing parts supplied by reference TRBV28 and TRBJ2-3, is DVKVTQSSRYLVKRTGEKVFLECVQDMDHENMFWYRQDPGLGLRLIYFSYDVKMKEKGDIPEGYSVSREKKERFSLILESASTNQTSMYLCASSLIAEYIPDTQYFGPGTRLTVL.

The chain is built from TRBV6-5 and TRBJ2-7. This CDR3 region has 14 residues. Germline V gene sequence: CDR1 MNHEY, CDR2 SVGAGI. The CDR3 reads CASSFGESAYEQYF.

The chain recombines TRBV9 with TRBJ1-2; the TCRdb call, TRBD1, lacks DNA for checking. The CDR3 is 20 amino acids. Germline assignment: CDR1 SGDLS and CDR2 YYNGEE. The CDR3: CASSRPSARSGAPDFYGYTF.